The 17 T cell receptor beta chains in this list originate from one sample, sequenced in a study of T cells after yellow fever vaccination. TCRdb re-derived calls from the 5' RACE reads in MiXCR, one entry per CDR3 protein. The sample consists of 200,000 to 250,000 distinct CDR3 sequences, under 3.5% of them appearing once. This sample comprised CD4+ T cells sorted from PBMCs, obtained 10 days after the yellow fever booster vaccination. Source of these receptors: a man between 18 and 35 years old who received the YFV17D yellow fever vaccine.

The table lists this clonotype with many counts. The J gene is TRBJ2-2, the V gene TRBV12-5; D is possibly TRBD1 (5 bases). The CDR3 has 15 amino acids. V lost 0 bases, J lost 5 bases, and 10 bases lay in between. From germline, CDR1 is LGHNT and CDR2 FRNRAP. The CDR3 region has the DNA TGTGCTAGTGGTTTGGTACTGCAGGGTACCGGGGAGCTGTTTTTT. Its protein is CASGLVLQGTGELFF.

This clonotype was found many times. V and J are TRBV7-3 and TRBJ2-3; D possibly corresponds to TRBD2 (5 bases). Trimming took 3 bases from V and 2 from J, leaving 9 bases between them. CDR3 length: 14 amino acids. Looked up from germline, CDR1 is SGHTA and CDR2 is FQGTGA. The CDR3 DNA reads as TGTGCCAGCAGCTTGGAGGCCTCCACAGATACGCAGTATTTT. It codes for CASSLEASTDTQYF. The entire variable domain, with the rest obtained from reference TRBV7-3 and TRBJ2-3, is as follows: GAGVSQTPSNKVTEKGKYVELRCDPISGHTALYWYRQSLGQGPEFLIYFQGTGAADDSGLPNDRFFAVRPEGSVSTLKIQRTERGDSAVYLCASSLEASTDTQYFGPGTRLTVL.

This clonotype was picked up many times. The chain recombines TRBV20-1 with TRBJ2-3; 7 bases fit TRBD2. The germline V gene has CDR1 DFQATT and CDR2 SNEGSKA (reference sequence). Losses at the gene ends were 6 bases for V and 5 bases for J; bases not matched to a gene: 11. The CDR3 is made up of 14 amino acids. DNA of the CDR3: TGCAGTGCCCGAGGGACTACCGGCGAAGATACGCAGTATTTT. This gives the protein CSARGTTGEDTQYF.

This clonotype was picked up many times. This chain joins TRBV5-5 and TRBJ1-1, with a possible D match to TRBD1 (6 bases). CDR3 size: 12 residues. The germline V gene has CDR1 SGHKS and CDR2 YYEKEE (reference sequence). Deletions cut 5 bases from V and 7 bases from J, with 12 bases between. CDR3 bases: TGTGCCAGCAGGCCCCTAGGGGGTGAAGCTTTCTTT. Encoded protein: CASRPLGGEAFF. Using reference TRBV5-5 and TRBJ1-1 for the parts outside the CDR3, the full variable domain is DAGVTQSPTHLIKTRGQQVTLRCSPISGHKSVSWYQQVLGQGPQFIFQYYEKEERGRGNFPDRFSARQFPNYSSELNVNALLLGDSALYLCASRPLGGEAFFGQGTRLTVV.

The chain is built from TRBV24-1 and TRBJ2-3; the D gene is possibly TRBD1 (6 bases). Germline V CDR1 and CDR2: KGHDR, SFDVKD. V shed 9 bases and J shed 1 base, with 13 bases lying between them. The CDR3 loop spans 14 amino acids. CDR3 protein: CATPRGLGTDTQYF. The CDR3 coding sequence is TGTGCCACCCCGAGGGGGTTGGGCACAGATACGCAGTATTTT.

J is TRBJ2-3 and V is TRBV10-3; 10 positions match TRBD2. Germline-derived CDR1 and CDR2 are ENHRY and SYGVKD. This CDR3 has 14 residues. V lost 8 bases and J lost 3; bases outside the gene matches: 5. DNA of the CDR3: TGTGCCATCCGAGCGGGGGGGCCGACAGATACGCAGTATTTT. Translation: CAIRAGGPTDTQYF.

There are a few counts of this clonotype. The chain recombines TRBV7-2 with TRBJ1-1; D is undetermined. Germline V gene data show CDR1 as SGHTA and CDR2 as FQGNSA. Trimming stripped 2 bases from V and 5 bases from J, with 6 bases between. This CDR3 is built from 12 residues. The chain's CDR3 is CASSLSWTEAFF. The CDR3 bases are TGTGCCAGCAGCTTATCTTGGACTGAAGCTTTCTTT.

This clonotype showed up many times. CDR3 DNA sequence: TGTGCCAGCACCACTACCCCGTACCAAGAGACCCAGTACTTC. This sequence encodes CASTTTPYQETQYF. The rearrangement joins TRBV7-2 to TRBJ2-5; no reliable D call. CDR3 length: 14 residues. Germline CDR1 reads SGHTA; CDR2 reads FQGNSA. The V end was cut by 7 bases, the J end by 0 bases, with 12 bases between.

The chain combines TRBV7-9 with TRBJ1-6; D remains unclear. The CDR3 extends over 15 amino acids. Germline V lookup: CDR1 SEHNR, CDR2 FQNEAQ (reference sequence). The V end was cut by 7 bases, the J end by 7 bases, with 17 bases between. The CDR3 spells CASTERSKINSPLHF. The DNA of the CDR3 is TGTGCCAGCACCGAGAGATCGAAAATCAATTCACCCCTCCACTTT.

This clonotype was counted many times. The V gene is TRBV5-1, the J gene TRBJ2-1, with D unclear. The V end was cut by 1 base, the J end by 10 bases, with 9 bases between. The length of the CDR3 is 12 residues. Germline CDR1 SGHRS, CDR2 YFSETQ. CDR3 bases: TGCGCCAGCAGCTTGAGGGAAGGCGAGCAGTTCTTC. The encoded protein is CASSLREGEQFF.

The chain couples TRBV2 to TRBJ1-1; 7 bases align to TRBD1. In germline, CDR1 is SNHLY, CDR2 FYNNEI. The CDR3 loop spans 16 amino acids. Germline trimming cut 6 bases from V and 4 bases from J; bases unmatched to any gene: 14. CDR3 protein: CASSREQGPSVTEAFF. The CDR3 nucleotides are TGTGCCAGCAGCCGGGAACAGGGGCCCTCGGTCACTGAAGCTTTCTTT.

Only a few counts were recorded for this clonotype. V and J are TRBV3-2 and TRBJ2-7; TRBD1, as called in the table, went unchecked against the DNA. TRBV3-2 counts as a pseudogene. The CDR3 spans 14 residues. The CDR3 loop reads CASRPGTGEYEQYF. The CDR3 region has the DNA TGTGCCAGCAGGCCCGGGACAGGGGAGTACGAGCAGTACTTC.

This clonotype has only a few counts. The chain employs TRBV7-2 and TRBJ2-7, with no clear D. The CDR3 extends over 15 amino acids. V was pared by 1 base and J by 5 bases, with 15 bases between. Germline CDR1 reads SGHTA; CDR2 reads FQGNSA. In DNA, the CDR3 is TGTGCCAGCAGCTTAGGAGGCAGATTAAATAACGAGCAGTACTTC. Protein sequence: CASSLGGRLNNEQYF.

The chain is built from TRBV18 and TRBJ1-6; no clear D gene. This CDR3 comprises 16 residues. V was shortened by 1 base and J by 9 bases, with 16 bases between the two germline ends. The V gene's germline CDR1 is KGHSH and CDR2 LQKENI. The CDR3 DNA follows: TGTGCCAGCTCACCACTTCGATCTGGCGGGGTTTCACCCCTCCACTTT. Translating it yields CASSPLRSGGVSPLHF.

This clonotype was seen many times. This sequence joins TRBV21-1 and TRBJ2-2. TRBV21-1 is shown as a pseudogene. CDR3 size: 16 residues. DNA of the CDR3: TGTGCCAGCAGCAAGTCCTATAGGGAGAACACCGGGGAGCTGTTTTTT. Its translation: CASSKSYRENTGELFF.

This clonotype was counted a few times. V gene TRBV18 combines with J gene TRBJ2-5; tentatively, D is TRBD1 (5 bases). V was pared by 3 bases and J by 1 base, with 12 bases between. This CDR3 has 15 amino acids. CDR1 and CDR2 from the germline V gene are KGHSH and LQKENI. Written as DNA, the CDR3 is TGTGCCAGCTCACCGAGAATGGGGCCCCAAGAGACCCAGTACTTC. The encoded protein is CASSPRMGPQETQYF.

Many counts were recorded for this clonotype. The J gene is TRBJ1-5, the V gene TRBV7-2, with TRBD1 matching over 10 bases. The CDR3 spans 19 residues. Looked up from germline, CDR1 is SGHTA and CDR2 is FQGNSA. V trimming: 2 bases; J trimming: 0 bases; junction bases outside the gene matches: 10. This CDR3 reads CASSLSRTGGAYSNQPQHF. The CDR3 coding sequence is TGTGCCAGCAGCTTATCCAGGACAGGGGGTGCGTATAGCAATCAGCCCCAGCATTTT.